This record concerns one T cell receptor beta chain sequence. Its specificity is unknown. Assay: immunoSEQ multiplex PCR; the TCRdb copy retains only in-frame clones and omits some. In the table there are approximately 100,000 clones, around 90% of which are singletons. The data stem from a study of T cell responses to AZD1222 COVID-19 vaccine. The study, taken as a whole, reports: Seropositive status at baseline applied to only five to seven AZD1222 recipients.

The starting material was peripheral blood, obtained on day 0 of AZD1222 vaccination. The sequence derives from an adult in good health.

The CDR3 DNA reads TGTGCCAGCAGTGAAGTGATTGAAGGCACTGAAGCTTTCTTT. Protein sequence: CASSEVIEGTEAFF. The chain combines TRBV2 with TRBJ1-1; D is ambiguous. The CDR3 loop spans 14 amino acids. Germline V CDR1 and CDR2: SNHLY, FYNNEI. The V end was cut by 1 base, the J end by 4 bases, with 10 bases between.